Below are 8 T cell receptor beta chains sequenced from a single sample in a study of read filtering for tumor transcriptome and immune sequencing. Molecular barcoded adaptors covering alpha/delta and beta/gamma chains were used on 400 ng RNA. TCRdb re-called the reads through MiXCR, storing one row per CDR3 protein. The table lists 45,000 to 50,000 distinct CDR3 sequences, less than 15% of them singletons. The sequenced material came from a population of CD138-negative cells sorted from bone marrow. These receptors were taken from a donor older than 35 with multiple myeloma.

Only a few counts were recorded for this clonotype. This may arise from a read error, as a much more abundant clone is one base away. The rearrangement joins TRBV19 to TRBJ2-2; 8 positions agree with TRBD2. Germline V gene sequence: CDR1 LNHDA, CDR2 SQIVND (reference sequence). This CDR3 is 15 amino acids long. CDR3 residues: CASSLLAGNTEELFF. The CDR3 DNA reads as TGTGCCAGTAGTCTCTTAGCGGGGAACACCGAGGAGCTGTTTTTT.

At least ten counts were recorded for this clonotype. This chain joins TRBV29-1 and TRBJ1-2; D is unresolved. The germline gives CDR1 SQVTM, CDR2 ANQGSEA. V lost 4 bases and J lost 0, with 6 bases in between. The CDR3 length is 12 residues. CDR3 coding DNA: TGCAGCGTTGGCCAGGCTAACTATGGCTACACCTTC. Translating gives CSVGQANYGYTF.

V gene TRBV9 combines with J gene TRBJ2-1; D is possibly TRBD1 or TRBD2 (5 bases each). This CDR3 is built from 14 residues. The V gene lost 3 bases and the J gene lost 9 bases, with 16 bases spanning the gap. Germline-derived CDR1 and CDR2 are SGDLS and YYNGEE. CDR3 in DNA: TGTGCCAGCAGCGGGGGGAGTTCTATGCGTGAGCAGTTCTTC. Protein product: CASSGGSSMREQFF.

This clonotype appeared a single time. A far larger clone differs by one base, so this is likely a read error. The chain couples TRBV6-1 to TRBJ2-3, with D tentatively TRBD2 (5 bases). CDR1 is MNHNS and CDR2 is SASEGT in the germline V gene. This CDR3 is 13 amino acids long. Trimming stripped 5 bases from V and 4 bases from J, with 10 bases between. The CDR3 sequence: CASSYLGADTQYF. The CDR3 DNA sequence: TGTGCCAGCAGTTATTTGGGAGCAGATACGCAGTATTTT.

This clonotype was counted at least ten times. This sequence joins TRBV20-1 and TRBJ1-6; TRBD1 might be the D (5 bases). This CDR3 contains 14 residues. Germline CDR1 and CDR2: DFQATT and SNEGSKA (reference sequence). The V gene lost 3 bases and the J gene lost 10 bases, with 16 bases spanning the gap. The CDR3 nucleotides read TGCAGTGCTAGGGCCAGGGCCAGGGACTCACCCCTCCACTTT. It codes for CSARARARDSPLHF.

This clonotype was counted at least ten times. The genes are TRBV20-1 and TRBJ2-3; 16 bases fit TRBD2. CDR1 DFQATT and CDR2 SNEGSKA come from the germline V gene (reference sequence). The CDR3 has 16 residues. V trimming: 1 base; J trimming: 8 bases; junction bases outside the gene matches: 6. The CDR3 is CSARGGLAGGPGTQYF. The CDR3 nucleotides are TGCAGTGCTAGAGGGGGACTAGCGGGAGGGCCGGGTACGCAGTATTTT.

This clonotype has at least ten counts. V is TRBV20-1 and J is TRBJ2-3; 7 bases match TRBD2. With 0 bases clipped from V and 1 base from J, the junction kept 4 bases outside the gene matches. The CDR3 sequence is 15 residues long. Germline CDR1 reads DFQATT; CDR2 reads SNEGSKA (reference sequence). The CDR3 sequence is CSARDSLAGTDTQYF. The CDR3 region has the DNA TGCAGTGCTAGAGATAGTCTAGCGGGCACAGATACGCAGTATTTT.

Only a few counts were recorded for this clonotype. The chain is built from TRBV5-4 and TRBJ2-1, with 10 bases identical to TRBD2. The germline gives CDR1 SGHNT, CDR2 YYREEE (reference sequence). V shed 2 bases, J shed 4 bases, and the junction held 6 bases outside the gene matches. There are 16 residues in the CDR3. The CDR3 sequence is CASSFGGLAEYNEQFF. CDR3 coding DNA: TGTGCCAGCAGCTTTGGAGGACTAGCGGAGTACAATGAGCAGTTCTTC.